One TCR beta chain is described in this entry. The antigen is undetermined. The data were produced by immunoSEQ multiplex PCR, yet TCRdb's version contains in-frame clones alone and is incomplete. Here the sample spans some 150,000 clones, about 87% being singletons. CDR1 is MRHNA and CDR2 is SNTAGT in the germline V gene. The ends were cut back, 4 bases at V and 2 bases at J, with 11 bases in the middle. The CDR3 consists of 14 residues. The sample belongs to a study of radiation and T cells in renal cell carcinoma. Points from the study as a whole: No pretreatment tumor biopsies were available for baseline clonotypes.

Time point reported: blood 2 weeks post-SBRT. Regarding treatment: 15 Gy SBRT to primary tumor, nephrectomy 4 weeks later. This TCR was recovered from a woman aged 45-65 years with renal cell carcinoma. Source: blood, taken from a patient whose treatment included radiotherapy and nephrectomy. The rearrangement links TRBV6-4 to TRBJ1-1; D is perhaps TRBD1 (6 bases). The CDR3 is CASSVEGGNTEAFF. The CDR3 region has the DNA TGTGCCAGCAGTGTGGAAGGGGGAAACACTGAAGCTTTCTTT.